A selection of T cell receptor beta chains follows, all from one sample in a study of blood T cell repertoires in COVID-19. Method: immunoSEQ multiplex PCR; TCRdb's copy keeps in-frame clones and lacks some. The sample has around 50,000 clones; 60% to 80% are singletons. The specimen sequenced was PBMCs or T cells enriched from blood (not recorded which). Source of these receptors: a woman in her forties or fifties with acute COVID-19. CDR3s include the opening cysteine and the closing phenylalanine or tryptophan. A D gene is named only where the DNA matches it firmly. Some rows have no size entry. The others give once, few or many, or a class for an expanded clone.

clone_size	v_call	j_call	d_call	cdr3_nt	cdr3_aa
-	TRBV18	TRBJ1-2	TRBD1	TGTGCCAGCTCACCAGGAAGGGACAGGGTACATGGCTACACCTTC	CASSPGRDRVHGYTF
-	TRBV6-6	TRBJ2-7	-	TGTGCCAGCAGTCATATAACAGGGTTGGGGATTACCTACGAGCAGTACTTC	CASSHITGLGITYEQYF
-	TRBV7-9	TRBJ1-1	TRBD1	TGTGCCAGCAGCTACGGGACAGGGAGGGGTCTGAACACTGAAGCTTTCTTT	CASSYGTGRGLNTEAFF
-	TRBV24-1	TRBJ2-1	TRBD1	TGTGCCACCGCCCGGACAGGGGAGTACTACAATGAGCAGTTCTTC	CATARTGEYYNEQFF
-	TRBV27	TRBJ1-3	-	TGTGCCAGCAGTCAAAACCGGGGAAACACCATATATTTT	CASSQNRGNTIYF
-	TRBV9	TRBJ2-1	TRBD2	TGTGCCAGCAGCGCCACAACTAGGACTAGCGGGTGGAATGAGCAGTTCTTC	CASSATTRTSGWNEQFF
once	TRBV2	TRBJ1-5	TRBD1	TGTGCCAGCAGCCAGGGGGCCTACCGTAATAATCCCCAGCATTTT	CASSQGAYRNNPQHF
few	TRBV6-2/TRBV6-3	TRBJ1-5	-	TGTGCCAGCAGTGGACAGAAAAATCAGCCCCAGCATTTT	CASSGQKNQPQHF
few	TRBV6-5	TRBJ1-1	TRBD1	TGTGCCAGCAGTTGGGACAGGAACACTGAAGCTTTCTTT	CASSWDRNTEAFF
few	TRBV4-1	TRBJ2-7	-	TGCGCCAGCAGCCTGACACCTAACTCCTACGAGCAGTACTTC	CASSLTPNSYEQYF
-	TRBV21-1	TRBJ1-2	-	TGTGCCAGCAGCCCCAGCCAGGGGGCGCGAAACTATGGCTACACCTTC	CASSPSQGARNYGYTF
-	TRBV5-1	TRBJ2-3	-	TGCGCCAGCAGCTTGGCCCAGGGGACAGATACGCAGTATTTT	CASSLAQGTDTQYF
-	TRBV6-1	TRBJ2-5	-	TGTGCCAGCAGTGCCGGAGGGGAGACCCAGTACTTC	CASSAGGETQYF
-	TRBV19	TRBJ2-1	TRBD2	TGTGCCAGTAGTATAGGACTAGCGGTTATTTACAATGAGCAGTTCTTC	CASSIGLAVIYNEQFF
few	TRBV7-2	TRBJ2-1	TRBD2	TGTGCCAGCAGCTCGCAAGCGGGGGGGCCGTACAATGAGCAGTTCTTC	CASSSQAGGPYNEQFF
few	TRBV5-1	TRBJ2-2	TRBD1	TGCGCCAGCAGCGATACCGGGACAGGGGGCGGAACCGGGGAGCTGTTTTTT	CASSDTGTGGGTGELFF
-	TRBV5-1	TRBJ1-5	TRBD1	TGCGCCAGCAGCCCGACAGGGACCAGCAATCAGCCCCAGCATTTT	CASSPTGTSNQPQHF
few	TRBV12-5	TRBJ1-1	-	TGTGCTAGTGCAAAGGAGACTGAAGCTTTCTTT	CASAKETEAFF
once	TRBV15	TRBJ1-6	-	TGTGCCACCAGCAGAGCGGGACAACCCTCCTATAATTCACCCCTCCACTTT	CATSRAGQPSYNSPLHF
-	TRBV3-1/TRBV3-2	TRBJ2-5	-	TGTGCCAGCAGCCAAGCGGTGGTCAGGGAGACCCAGTACTTC	CASSQAVVRETQYF
-	TRBV5-1	TRBJ1-3	-	TGCGCCAGCAGCTTGGTGTTGTTGGGCAGGGGTGGTACTGGAAACACCATATATTTT	CASSLVLLGRGGTGNTIYF
-	TRBV19	TRBJ1-1	TRBD1	TGTGCCAGTGGGACAGGGAGAGCTTTCTTT	CASGTGRAFF
-	TRBV5-4	TRBJ2-1	-	TGTGCCAGCAGCTTCTCCAGGGGATTTACGAACAATGAGCAGTTCTTC	CASSFSRGFTNNEQFF
medium-sized	TRBV28	TRBJ2-7	-	TGTGCCAGCAGTTTAAGAGGCAGATCCTACGAGCAGTACTTC	CASSLRGRSYEQYF
-	TRBV12-3/TRBV12-4	TRBJ2-7	TRBD2	TGTGCCAGCAGACTAGCGGGCTCCTACGAGCAGTACTTC	CASRLAGSYEQYF
once	TRBV9	TRBJ2-3	TRBD2	TGTGCCAGCAGCCCCTGGGAGGGTACAGATACGCAGTATTTT	CASSPWEGTDTQYF
-	TRBV27	TRBJ1-4	-	TGTGCCAGCAGTTTATCGAAAGCCCTCCCCCCTAATGAAAAACTGTTTTTT	CASSLSKALPPNEKLFF
-	TRBV19	TRBJ1-2	-	TGTGCCAGCGGCGGGGAGGGATATGGCTACACCTTC	CASGGEGYGYTF
once	TRBV13	TRBJ2-5	TRBD2	TGTGCCAGCAGCAGGGTCTTGGCGGGGGGCCAAGAGACCCAGTACTTC	CASSRVLAGGQETQYF
once	TRBV6-5	TRBJ2-5	TRBD2	TGTGCCAGCAGTTCCCTCGGCGGGGGGAACCAAGAGACCCAGTACTTC	CASSSLGGGNQETQYF
-	TRBV11-2	TRBJ1-2	TRBD1	TGTGCCAGCAGCTACTCAACAGGGGGCGGCTACACCTTC	CASSYSTGGGYTF
-	TRBV13	TRBJ2-3	TRBD2	TGTGCCAGCAGCTGGGGGACTAGCGGGGGAATAACAGATACGCAGTATTTT	CASSWGTSGGITDTQYF
-	TRBV4-1	TRBJ1-4	TRBD1	TGCGCCAGCAGCCCTGGACAGGGGGCTCAAAATGAAAAACTGTTTTTT	CASSPGQGAQNEKLFF
-	TRBV7-8	TRBJ2-1	-	TGTGCCAGCAGCTTAGCAACTCAGGGCAATGAGCAGTTCTTC	CASSLATQGNEQFF
-	TRBV9	TRBJ1-1	TRBD1	TGTGCCAGCAGCCCGCGCACAGGGGGCTGGGCTGAAGCTTTCTTT	CASSPRTGGWAEAFF
-	TRBV18	TRBJ2-5	-	TGTGCCAGCTCCCGGGTCCAAGAGACCCAGTACTTC	CASSRVQETQYF
few	TRBV5-4	TRBJ2-3	TRBD2	TGTGCCGTGGGACTAGCGGGGTCAGATACGCAGTATTTT	CAVGLAGSDTQYF
-	TRBV7-9	TRBJ1-6	-	TGTGCCAGCAGCTTAGATCTGCAGGGTTCACCCCTCCACTTT	CASSLDLQGSPLHF
-	TRBV27	TRBJ2-7	-	TGTGCCAGCAGTAACGTGCAGGGTCGCTACGAGCAGTACTTC	CASSNVQGRYEQYF
-	TRBV2	TRBJ2-5	-	TGTGCCAGCAGTGAAACGGGTAGCTTAGAGACCCAGTACTTC	CASSETGSLETQYF